These 32 T cell receptor beta chains came from one sample sequenced in a study of shared clonotypes between healthy human individuals (dated by TCRdb to about 2020). Library prep was done by the immunoSEQ multiplex PCR assay. TCRdb's version of the immuneACCESS table is confined to in-frame rearrangements and falls short of the full clone set. An unresolved V gene accounts for under half of the shortfall where checked; the remainder is of unknown origin. The sample records 600,000 or so clones, around 96% of which are singletons. The ten largest clonotypes hold over 0.1% of the sample. CD8 naive samples were CD45RO-negative cells positively selected for CCR7, giving a CD45RA+CCR7+ population that excluded TemRA cells. Sequenced: naive CD8+ T cells sorted from blood. The intended sense of this specimen's cell subset or site label: CD45RA+CCR7+. These receptors came from a woman aged 25 to 39 in good health.

The rearrangement links TRBV27 to TRBJ2-1; D is perhaps TRBD1 (6 bases). The CDR3 spans 14 residues. Looked up from germline, CDR1 is MNHEY and CDR2 is SMNVEV (reference sequence). V lost 5 bases to trimming and J lost 6 bases, with 14 bases between them. CDR3 region: CASSQLDSANEQFF. Written as DNA, the CDR3 is TGTGCCAGCAGTCAACTGGACAGCGCCAATGAGCAGTTCTTC.

The chain combines TRBV5-6 with TRBJ1-2, with TRBD1 matching over 9 bases. This CDR3 region has 13 residues. Germline V lookup: CDR1 SGHDT, CDR2 YYEEEE. J lost 10 bases, V lost 7 bases, and 11 bases had no gene match. CDR3 sequence reads: CASRPGQGHVYTF. CDR3 DNA sequence: TGTGCCAGCCGACCGGGACAGGGTCATGTCTACACCTTC.

V is TRBV28 and J is TRBJ2-7; tentative D call: TRBD2 (5 bases). V lost 3 bases, J lost 6 bases, and 9 bases lay in between. The CDR3 runs to 12 residues. CDR1 is MDHEN, CDR2 SYDVKM, per germline. CDR3 region: CASSFGESEQYF. The CDR3 DNA reads as TGTGCCAGCAGTTTTGGGGAGAGCGAGCAGTACTTC. The full variable domain, rest sourced from reference TRBV28 and TRBJ2-7, is DVKVTQSSRYLVKRTGEKVFLECVQDMDHENMFWYRQDPGLGLRLIYFSYDVKMKEKGDIPEGYSVSREKKERFSLILESASTNQTSMYLCASSFGESEQYFGPGTRLTVT.

The rearrangement links TRBV6-4 to TRBJ2-7; the D gene is possibly TRBD2 (6 bases). Trimming left V 0 bases short and J 2 bases short, with 11 bases between. This CDR3 contains 15 residues. The V gene's germline CDR1 is MRHNA and CDR2 SNTAGT. CDR3 in amino acids: CASSDSAGFPYEQYF. In DNA form, the CDR3 reads TGTGCCAGCAGTGACTCTGCGGGGTTCCCCTACGAGCAGTACTTC.

This chain connects TRBV15 to TRBJ1-2; D is ambiguous. Germline V gene data show CDR1 as LNHNV and CDR2 as YYDKDF (reference sequence). The V and J ends lost 0 bases and 1 base respectively, with 9 bases between them. The CDR3 sequence is 15 residues long. CDR3 DNA: TGTGCCACCAGCAGAGATGGTTACATTAACTATGGCTACACCTTC. Its translation: CATSRDGYINYGYTF.

The V gene is TRBV19, the J gene TRBJ1-3; 7 bases are a match to TRBD1. The germline CDR1 and CDR2 sequences are LNHDA and SQIVND (reference sequence). J was trimmed by 0 bases and V by 7 bases; bases with no gene match: 9. This CDR3 is 16 amino acids long. This CDR3 reads CASNHRGILSGNTIYF. The CDR3 region has the DNA TGTGCCAGTAACCACAGGGGAATACTCTCTGGAAACACCATATATTTT.

The rearrangement links TRBV5-6 to TRBJ2-1, with 11 nucleotides matching TRBD2. The CDR3 is made up of 14 amino acids. CDR1 SGHDT and CDR2 YYEEEE come from the germline V gene. V trimming: 1 base; J trimming: 9 bases; junction bases outside the gene matches: 3. CDR3: CASSLRLAGFEQFF. CDR3 in DNA: TGTGCCAGCAGCTTGAGACTAGCGGGATTTGAGCAGTTCTTC.

The gene calls are TRBV27 and TRBJ2-7, with 9 bases identical to TRBD2. Germline lookup yields CDR1 MNHEY and CDR2 SMNVEV (reference sequence). This CDR3 is built from 14 residues. J was trimmed by 4 bases and V by 6 bases; bases with no gene match: 7. In DNA form, the CDR3 reads TGTGCCAGCAGGATTAGCGGGAGAGGATACGAGCAGTACTTC. Translated, it gives CASRISGRGYEQYF.

The V call is TRBV2, the J call TRBJ2-1; the match to TRBD1 covers 8 bases. V lost 7 bases to trimming and J lost 0 bases; unmatched junction nucleotides: 11. The CDR3 sequence is 17 residues long. Germline loops: CDR1 SNHLY, CDR2 FYNNEI. CDR3 loop: CASNAGGTISSYNEQFF. CDR3 in DNA: TGTGCCAGCAATGCAGGGGGCACGATTAGCTCCTACAATGAGCAGTTCTTC.

V gene TRBV28 combines with J gene TRBJ2-7; 8 bases align to TRBD2. After removal of 5 bases from V and 3 bases from J, the junction contained 12 bases not matched to a gene. The CDR3 loop spans 16 amino acids. Germline CDR1 reads MDHEN; CDR2 reads SYDVKM. The CDR3 is CASSLPPREGRYEQYF. The CDR3 nucleotides are TGTGCCAGCAGTCTCCCCCCCCGGGAGGGCCGCTACGAGCAGTACTTC.

The rearrangement uses TRBV15 and TRBJ2-7; D is unclear. This CDR3 comprises 10 residues. The germline gives CDR1 LNHNV, CDR2 YYDKDF (reference sequence). V was shortened by 7 bases and J by 6 bases, with 7 bases between the two germline ends. The DNA of the CDR3 is TGTGCCACCATTGATTGCGAGCAGTACTTC. Translated: CATIDCEQYF.

J is TRBJ2-5 and V is TRBV28, with D possibly TRBD1 on 6 matching bases. V was clipped by 10 bases and J by 0 bases, with 12 bases between them. Per the germline V gene, CDR1 is MDHEN and CDR2 is SYDVKM. CDR3 size: 13 residues. For the CDR3, the DNA is TGTGCCATCCGAGGACAGTACCAAGAGACCCAGTACTTC. It encodes CAIRGQYQETQYF.

The chain couples TRBV29-1 to TRBJ1-3; no reliable D call. Between the trimmed V and J ends, which lost 5 bases and 2 bases, there was a span of 10 bases. The CDR3 sequence is 13 residues long. Per the germline V gene, CDR1 is SQVTM and CDR2 is ANQGSEA. The chain's CDR3 is CSVFTGTGNTIYF. The DNA for the CDR3 is TGCAGCGTTTTTACGGGTACTGGAAACACCATATATTTT.

This chain links TRBV5-1 with TRBJ1-1; 9 bases are shared with TRBD1. In germline, CDR1 is SGHRS, CDR2 YFSETQ. CDR3 length: 16 amino acids. The ends lost 1 base at V and 5 bases at J; junction bases unmatched: 9. CDR3 coding DNA: TGCGCCAGCAGCTTGATTACAGGGGGCGCGGTTACTGAAGCTTTCTTT. Protein product: CASSLITGGAVTEAFF.

CDR3 sequence: CASSDSKNIQYF. CDR3 in DNA: TGTGCCAGCAGCGACTCCAAAAACATTCAGTACTTC. The chain is built from TRBV9 and TRBJ2-4; D gene ambiguous. The CDR3 spans 12 residues. The germline V and J ends were trimmed by 3 bases and 2 bases, with 3 bases remaining between them. The germline gives CDR1 SGDLS, CDR2 YYNGEE.

V usage is TRBV6-6 and J usage is TRBJ2-1; D is undetermined. V was trimmed by 2 bases and J by 2 bases, leaving 13 bases between them. The length of the CDR3 is 16 residues. In germline, CDR1 is MNHNY, CDR2 SVGAGI (reference sequence). CDR3 amino acids: CASSYPPSRTYNEQFF. In DNA form, the CDR3 reads TGTGCCAGCAGTTACCCCCCCTCCCGTACCTACAATGAGCAGTTCTTC.

This clone has only one observation. This chain connects TRBV21-1 to TRBJ1-5; TRBD1, as called in the table, went unchecked against the DNA. TRBV21-1 is a listed pseudogene. The CDR3 length is 15 residues. The CDR3 bases are TGTGCCAGCAGCAAAGGACAGGGGGCATATCAGCCCCAGCATTTT. Translation: CASSKGQGAYQPQHF.

This clone has a handful of counts. This chain uses TRBV2 with TRBJ1-2; 10 bases match TRBD1. J was trimmed by 14 bases and V by 6 bases; bases with no gene match: 6. CDR3 size: 11 residues. The germline V gene encodes CDR1 SNHLY and CDR2 FYNNEI. Here the CDR3 DNA reads TGTGCCAGCAGAGACAGGGGGCCAACGACCTTC. This translates into CASRDRGPTTF.

This clone was detected only a few times. The same CDR3 can be traced to other DNA sequences in this sample. In nucleotides, the CDR3 is TGTGCCAGCAGTTTATCTCCCTCCTACGAGCAGTACTTC. Its translation is CASSLSPSYEQYF. The chain joins TRBV27 to TRBJ2-7; no definite D call. Trimming removed 0 bases from V and 0 bases from J, with 3 bases in between. CDR3 length equals 13 residues. Per the germline V gene, CDR1 is MNHEY and CDR2 is SMNVEV (reference sequence).

This clone was observed a single time. The rearrangement joins TRBV7-6 to TRBJ1-5; unclear D gene. The CDR3 loop spans 12 amino acids. The germline gives CDR1 SGHVS, CDR2 FNYEAQ. V was cut by 8 bases and J by 6 bases, with 11 bases left in between. CDR3 sequence (DNA): TGTGCCAGCCGCCTCCGAAGTCAGCCCCAGCATTTT. Its translation is CASRLRSQPQHF. The full variable domain, with the rest looked up from reference TRBV7-6 and TRBJ1-5, is GAGVSQSPRYKVTKRGQDVALRCDPISGHVSLYWYRQALGQGPEFLTYFNYEAQQDKSGLPNDRFSAERPEGSISTLTIQRTEQRDSAMYRCASRLRSQPQHFGDGTRLSIL.

This chain uses TRBV2 with TRBJ2-2, with D possibly TRBD2 on 6 matching bases. V was cut by 7 bases and J by 4 bases, with 19 bases left in between. Germline lookup yields CDR1 SNHLY and CDR2 FYNNEI. This CDR3 comprises 16 residues. This chain's CDR3 is CASTGGTGSGTGELFF. DNA of the CDR3: TGTGCCAGCACCGGAGGGACGGGATCGGGCACCGGGGAGCTGTTTTTT.

This chain uses TRBV7-9 with TRBJ2-7; the match to TRBD2 covers 12 bases. The ends lost 7 bases at V and 3 bases at J; junction bases unmatched: 4. Germline V gene data show CDR1 as SEHNR and CDR2 as FQNEAQ (reference sequence). This CDR3 region has 14 residues. Written as DNA, the CDR3 is TGTGCCAGCATCGGACTAGCGGGGAACTACGAGCAGTACTTC. The encoded protein is CASIGLAGNYEQYF.

The J gene is TRBJ1-2, the V gene TRBV14, with D tentatively TRBD1 (6 bases). This CDR3 is built from 14 residues. The germline gives CDR1 SGHDN, CDR2 FVKESK. Trimming took 3 bases from V and 7 from J, leaving 15 bases between them. CDR3 in amino acids: CASSHAGVISGYTF. The CDR3 DNA is TGTGCCAGCAGCCATGCAGGGGTTATTAGTGGCTACACCTTC.

V gene TRBV7-6 combines with J gene TRBJ2-6; tentatively, D is TRBD1 (5 bases). The CDR3 contains 15 residues. Trimming left V 0 bases short and J 4 bases short, with 7 bases between. CDR1 is SGHVS and CDR2 is FNYEAQ in the germline V gene. CDR3 in amino acids: CASSLAQGGANVLTF. DNA of the CDR3: TGTGCCAGCAGCTTAGCGCAGGGAGGGGCCAACGTCCTGACTTTC. The whole variable domain, filled in from reference TRBV7-6 and TRBJ2-6, reads GAGVSQSPRYKVTKRGQDVALRCDPISGHVSLYWYRQALGQGPEFLTYFNYEAQQDKSGLPNDRFSAERPEGSISTLTIQRTEQRDSAMYRCASSLAQGGANVLTFGAGSRLTVL.

The chain combines TRBV9 with TRBJ2-2; 7 bases map to TRBD2. J lost 2 bases, V lost 3 bases, and 4 bases had no gene match. From germline, CDR1 is SGDLS and CDR2 YYNGEE. This CDR3 comprises 15 residues. In DNA form, the CDR3 reads TGTGCCAGCAGCGAGACTAGCTTAAACACCGGGGAGCTGTTTTTT. Translated, it gives CASSETSLNTGELFF. The complete variable domain, with remaining parts taken from reference TRBV9 and TRBJ2-2, reads DSGVTQTPKHLITATGQRVTLRCSPRSGDLSVYWYQQSLDQGLQFLIQYYNGEERAKGNILERFSAQQFPDLHSELNLSSLELGDSALYFCASSETSLNTGELFFGEGSRLTVL.

The chain uses TRBV27 and TRBJ2-1; D uncertain. The CDR3 contains 14 residues. V lost 2 bases, J lost 0 bases, and 5 bases lay in between. Germline-derived CDR1 and CDR2 are MNHEY and SMNVEV (reference sequence). Here the CDR3 DNA reads TGTGCCAGCAGTTTAGAGAGCTCCTACAATGAGCAGTTCTTC. It encodes CASSLESSYNEQFF.

This sequence joins TRBV29-1 and TRBJ2-7; D is unclear. V lost 4 bases and J 4 bases, leaving 11 bases between the germline ends. The germline V gene has CDR1 SQVTM and CDR2 ANQGSEA. The CDR3 sequence is 12 residues long. The CDR3 loop reads CSVVVSGYEQYF. The CDR3, as DNA: TGCAGCGTTGTCGTCAGTGGATACGAGCAGTACTTC.

This clone was seen only once. The chain joins TRBV11-2 to TRBJ1-5; D unresolved. The germline CDR1 and CDR2 sequences are SGHAT and FQNNGV. V was pared by 1 base and J by 9 bases, with 10 bases between. This CDR3 is 13 amino acids long. DNA of the CDR3: TGTGCCAGCAGCTTAGCTGTACAAGGGCCCCAGCATTTT. Translation gives CASSLAVQGPQHF.

This clone has more than one count but fewer than ten. The chain combines TRBV29-1 with TRBJ2-5; possibly TRBD2 for D (6 bases). This CDR3 is built from 16 residues. Per the germline V gene, CDR1 is SQVTM and CDR2 is ANQGSEA. Deletions cut 3 bases from V and 1 base from J, with 18 bases between. This chain's CDR3 is CSVEMGLTSSQETQYF. CDR3 nucleotide sequence: TGCAGCGTTGAGATGGGATTGACTAGTAGCCAAGAGACCCAGTACTTC.

This sequence joins TRBV28 and TRBJ1-1; tentatively, D is TRBD1 (5 bases). The CDR3 runs 11 residues. CDR1 and CDR2 (germline): MDHEN, SYDVKM. Deletions cut 7 bases from V and 8 bases from J, with 11 bases between. CDR3 nucleotide sequence: TGTGCCAGCATCTTAGACAGAGAAGCTTTCTTT. Translation: CASILDREAFF.

The chain recombines TRBV7-2 with TRBJ2-7; D possibly uses TRBD1 or TRBD2 (5 bases each). The germline gives CDR1 SGHTA, CDR2 FQGNSA. The CDR3 runs to 13 residues. V was pared by 7 bases and J by 6 bases, with 16 bases between. The CDR3 DNA reads as TGTGCCAGCACCCTAGGGTTTGGGGGCGAGCAGTACTTC. Its translation is CASTLGFGGEQYF.

This clone was observed a few times. The genes are TRBV5-1 and TRBJ1-2; a weak D match, TRBD1 (5 bases). V was clipped by 0 bases and J by 8 bases, with 8 bases between them. The CDR3 has 12 amino acids. Germline values: CDR1 SGHRS, CDR2 YFSETQ. CDR3 region: CASSLGDEGYTF. The CDR3 nucleotides are TGCGCCAGCAGCTTGGGGGACGAAGGCTACACCTTC.